This T cell receptor beta chain was observed in a study of blood T cell repertoires in COVID-19. Study context: Donors in the United States, Italy and Spain gave samples during acute or convalescent COVID-19. Sources were T cells, B-cell-depleted T cells, or PBMCs; the material itself was cDNA or gDNA.

There are a few counts of this clone. Germline V gene sequence: CDR1 SGDLS, CDR2 YYNGEE. This CDR3 has 14 residues. Trimming cost V 5 bases and J 6 bases; bases outside gene matches: 8. TCRdb's table, derived via immunoSEQ multiplex PCR, lists solely in-frame clones and lacks some. The sample has a few hundred thousand clones; around 87% are singletons. The chain employs TRBV9 and TRBJ2-3; TRBD2 matches 8 bases. The source material was peripheral blood. This clonotype was sampled from a woman in her 70s with active or convalescent COVID-19. This CDR3 reads CASRTSDGADTQYF. CDR3 in DNA: TGTGCCAGCAGGACTAGCGATGGGGCGGATACGCAGTATTTT.